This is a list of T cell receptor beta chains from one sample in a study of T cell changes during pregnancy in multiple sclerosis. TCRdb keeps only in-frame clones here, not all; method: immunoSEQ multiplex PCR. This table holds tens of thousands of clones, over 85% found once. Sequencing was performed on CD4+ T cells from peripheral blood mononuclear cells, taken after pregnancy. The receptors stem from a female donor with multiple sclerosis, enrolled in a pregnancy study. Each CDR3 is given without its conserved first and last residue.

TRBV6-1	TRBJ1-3	ASSEPTGGLNTIY
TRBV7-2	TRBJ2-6	ASSFRPLAGRSGANVLT
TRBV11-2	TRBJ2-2	ASSLGAGPNTGELF
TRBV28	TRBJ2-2	ASSLRGSGGELF
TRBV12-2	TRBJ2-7	ASHSGHEQY
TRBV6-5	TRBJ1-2	ASSYASGNYGYT
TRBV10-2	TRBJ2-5	ASREGGSETQY
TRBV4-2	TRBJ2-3	ASSQGPRAVDTQY
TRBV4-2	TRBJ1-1	ASSQPPAGGLGLNTEAF
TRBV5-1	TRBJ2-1	ASSLTGTSGSWSYSYNEQF
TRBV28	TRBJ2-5	ASRGQGAKVETQY
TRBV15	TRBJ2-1	ATSRDRGTGYNEQF
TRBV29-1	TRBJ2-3	SAQGGGGFTDTQY
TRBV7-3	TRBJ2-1	ASSPPGTYNEQF
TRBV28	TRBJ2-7	ASSLGRTYEQY
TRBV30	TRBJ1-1	AWSNKGGTEAF
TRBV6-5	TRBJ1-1	ASTSGVTEAF
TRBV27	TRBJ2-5	ASSLSRLAGETQY
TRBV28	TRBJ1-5	ASSSGTGDRGNQPQH
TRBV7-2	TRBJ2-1	ASSLAGTTSHNEQF
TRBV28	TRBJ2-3	ASSLGRAPGRTDTQY
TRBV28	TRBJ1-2	ASSLRLPLFGYT
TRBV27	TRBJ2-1	ASSFLREKQF
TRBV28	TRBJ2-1	ASSMSGGSYNEQF
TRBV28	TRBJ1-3	ASSFPGPSGNTIY
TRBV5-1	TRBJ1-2	ASSLNSYWTGADYGYT
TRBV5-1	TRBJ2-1	ASSLGGLGEQF
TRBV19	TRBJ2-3	ATSSGSTDTQY
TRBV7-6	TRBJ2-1	ASSFRRGYNEQF
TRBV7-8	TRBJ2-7	ASSLGTGVYEQY
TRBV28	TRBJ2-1	ASGIQGLAGRNEQF
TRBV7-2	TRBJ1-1	ASSFGATGHTEAF
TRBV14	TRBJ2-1	ASSQLAGYNEQF
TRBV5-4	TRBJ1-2	ASSGGQGRSNYGYT
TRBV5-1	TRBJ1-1	ASSVTVQVNTEAF
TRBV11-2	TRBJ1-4	ASSFGKGGPNEKLF
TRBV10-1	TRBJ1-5	ASSRSVTDRDNYQPQH
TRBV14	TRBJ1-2	ASSQAAEQGRGYT
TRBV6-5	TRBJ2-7	ASSQGQGFSYEQY
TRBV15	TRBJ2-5	ATSRQGEGQETQY
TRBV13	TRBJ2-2	ASSTRLVGTVLGELF
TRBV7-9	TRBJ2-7	ASSLLSSATYEQY
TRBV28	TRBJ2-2	ASPPKFSGRKSIGELF
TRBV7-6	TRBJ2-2	ASSSRGGQGANTGELF
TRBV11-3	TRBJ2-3	ASGTSGRSDTQY
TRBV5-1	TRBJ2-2	ASSSGTVGTGELF
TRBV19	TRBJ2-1	ASSATGEYNEQF
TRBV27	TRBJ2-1	ASSFQGLAGYNEQF
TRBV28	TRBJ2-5	ASRPDRVVETQY
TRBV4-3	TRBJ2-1	ASSQVGLAGQGEQF
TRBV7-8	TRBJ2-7	ASSFRGTSGFRDYEQY
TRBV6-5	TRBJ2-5	ATRPGLVATQY
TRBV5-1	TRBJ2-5	ASSMTGTKETQY
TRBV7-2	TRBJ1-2	ASSLGGQGRT